A selection of T cell receptor beta chains follows, all from one sample in a study of Ad26.COV2.S vaccination and SARS-CoV-2 variants. The protocol was immunoSEQ multiplex PCR, while the TCRdb copy is restricted to in-frame clones and leaves out a portion. The sample lists about 420,000 clones; approximately 90% were seen once. The sequencing used peripheral blood, collected in a trial of Ad26.COV2.S vaccine versus placebo. These receptors were collected from a person between 18 and 65 years old who received the Ad26.COV2.S COVID-19 vaccine or a placebo. CDR3s include the opening cysteine and the closing phenylalanine or tryptophan. The order of the fields is CDR3 protein, CDR3 DNA, J gene, V gene, clone size, D gene. The D gene is left open where the match is weak. Clone size is shown for a subset of rows, as once, few, many or a class of expanded clone.

CDR3 protein: CASSRDDRGWETQYF
CDR3 DNA: TGTGCCAGCAGCCGAGATGACAGGGGGTGGGAGACCCAGTACTTC
J gene: TRBJ2-5
V gene: TRBV7-8
clone size: .
D gene: TRBD1

CDR3 protein: CASSQVLTGVGYGYTF
CDR3 DNA: TGCGCCAGCAGCCAAGTTTTGACAGGGGTTGGCTATGGCTACACCTTC
J gene: TRBJ1-2
V gene: TRBV4-1
clone size: few
D gene: TRBD1

CDR3 protein: CATGRSYNEQFF
CDR3 DNA: TGTGCCACCGGAAGGTCCTACAATGAGCAGTTCTTC
J gene: TRBJ2-1
V gene: TRBV10-3
clone size: .
D gene: .

CDR3 protein: CAISEGGGNTGELFF
CDR3 DNA: TGTGCCATCAGTGAGGGAGGGGGAAACACCGGGGAGCTGTTTTTT
J gene: TRBJ2-2
V gene: TRBV10-3
clone size: .
D gene: .

CDR3 protein: CASGTGLNYGYTF
CDR3 DNA: TGTGCCAGTGGGACAGGGCTCAACTATGGCTACACCTTC
J gene: TRBJ1-2
V gene: TRBV19
clone size: .
D gene: TRBD1

CDR3 protein: CASSLGGNSGNTIYF
CDR3 DNA: TGTGCCAGCAGCTTAGGAGGAAACTCTGGAAACACCATATATTTT
J gene: TRBJ1-3
V gene: TRBV11-3
clone size: .
D gene: .

CDR3 protein: CASSWDRTGELFF
CDR3 DNA: TGTGCCAGCAGTTGGGACCGTACCGGGGAGCTGTTTTTT
J gene: TRBJ2-2
V gene: TRBV7-3
clone size: few
D gene: .

CDR3 protein: CASSPDERQGQSYEQYF
CDR3 DNA: TGTGCCAGCAGTCCGGACGAAAGACAGGGCCAATCCTACGAGCAGTACTTC
J gene: TRBJ2-7
V gene: TRBV27
clone size: .
D gene: TRBD1

CDR3 protein: CASSLGYNSPLHF
CDR3 DNA: TGTGCCAGCAGCTTGGGCTATAATTCACCCCTCCACTTT
J gene: TRBJ1-6
V gene: TRBV7-2
clone size: few
D gene: .

CDR3 protein: CASSLGQVSGYTF
CDR3 DNA: TGTGCCAGCAGTCTCGGACAGGTTTCTGGCTACACCTTC
J gene: TRBJ1-2
V gene: TRBV12-3/TRBV12-4
clone size: once
D gene: TRBD1

CDR3 protein: CASSPGQGFPYGYTF
CDR3 DNA: TGTGCCAGCTCACCAGGACAGGGTTTCCCCTATGGCTACACCTTC
J gene: TRBJ1-2
V gene: TRBV18
clone size: .
D gene: TRBD1

CDR3 protein: CSVEYRGRDTQYF
CDR3 DNA: TGCAGCGTTGAATACAGGGGGCGGGATACGCAGTATTTT
J gene: TRBJ2-3
V gene: TRBV29-1
clone size: .
D gene: TRBD1

CDR3 protein: CSARGLYGYTF
CDR3 DNA: TGCAGTGCTAGAGGGCTATATGGCTACACCTTC
J gene: TRBJ1-2
V gene: TRBV20-1
clone size: .
D gene: .

CDR3 protein: CASSRPALAGGNNEQFF
CDR3 DNA: TGTGCCAGCAGCCGCCCAGCACTAGCGGGGGGGAACAATGAGCAGTTCTTC
J gene: TRBJ2-1
V gene: TRBV11-3
clone size: .
D gene: TRBD2

CDR3 protein: CASSFTGPYGYTF
CDR3 DNA: TGTGCCAGCAGTTTTACAGGGCCGTACGGCTACACCTTC
J gene: TRBJ1-2
V gene: TRBV27
clone size: .
D gene: .

CDR3 protein: CASSFSGPQHF
CDR3 DNA: TGTGCCAGCAGTTTTTCTGGGCCCCAGCATTTT
J gene: TRBJ1-5
V gene: TRBV12-3/TRBV12-4
clone size: .
D gene: .

CDR3 protein: CASSISLGTGSYEQYF
CDR3 DNA: TGTGCCAGTAGTATTAGCTTAGGGACAGGCTCCTACGAGCAGTACTTC
J gene: TRBJ2-7
V gene: TRBV19
clone size: .
D gene: TRBD1

CDR3 protein: CASSLGPGVNIQYF
CDR3 DNA: TGTGCCAGCAGCTTAGGGCCAGGGGTAAACATTCAGTACTTC
J gene: TRBJ2-4
V gene: TRBV7-2
clone size: once
D gene: .

CDR3 protein: CASSYLTGSGYEQYF
CDR3 DNA: TGTGCCAGCAGTTACCTGACAGGGAGCGGGTACGAGCAGTACTTC
J gene: TRBJ2-7
V gene: TRBV6-2/TRBV6-3
clone size: .
D gene: .

CDR3 protein: CASSRAGELFF
CDR3 DNA: TGTGCCAGCAGCCGAGCCGGGGAGCTGTTTTTT
J gene: TRBJ2-2
V gene: TRBV5-4
clone size: .
D gene: .

CDR3 protein: CASTPARVGNQPQHF
CDR3 DNA: TGTGCCAGCACCCCTGCGAGGGTGGGTAATCAGCCCCAGCATTTT
J gene: TRBJ1-5
V gene: TRBV6-6
clone size: .
D gene: .

CDR3 protein: CASSLDSNSPLHF
CDR3 DNA: TGTGCCAGCAGCCTGGACAGTAATTCACCCCTCCACTTT
J gene: TRBJ1-6
V gene: TRBV28
clone size: .
D gene: .

CDR3 protein: CASSLAGSGPYNEQFF
CDR3 DNA: TGTGCCAGCAGCTTAGCGGGTAGCGGCCCCTACAATGAGCAGTTCTTC
J gene: TRBJ2-1
V gene: TRBV7-3
clone size: .
D gene: .

CDR3 protein: CASSVAGTGAYEQYF
CDR3 DNA: TGTGCCAGCAGTGTAGCCGGGACAGGGGCCTACGAGCAGTACTTC
J gene: TRBJ2-7
V gene: TRBV6-1
clone size: .
D gene: TRBD1

CDR3 protein: CASGLDRGFNTEAFF
CDR3 DNA: TGTGCCAGCGGCCTCGACAGGGGGTTTAACACTGAAGCTTTCTTT
J gene: TRBJ1-1
V gene: TRBV6-2/TRBV6-3
clone size: .
D gene: TRBD1

CDR3 protein: CASSLADRNYGYTF
CDR3 DNA: TGTGCCAGCAGCTTAGCGGACAGGAACTATGGCTACACCTTC
J gene: TRBJ1-2
V gene: TRBV7-9
clone size: .
D gene: TRBD1

CDR3 protein: CASSHSRGEQFF
CDR3 DNA: TGTGCCAGCAGCCATTCCCGAGGTGAGCAGTTCTTC
J gene: TRBJ2-1
V gene: TRBV3-1/TRBV3-2
clone size: .
D gene: .

CDR3 protein: CATSRDQGLSGNTIYF
CDR3 DNA: TGTGCCACCAGCAGAGATCAGGGCTTGTCTGGAAACACCATATATTTT
J gene: TRBJ1-3
V gene: TRBV15
clone size: .
D gene: .

CDR3 protein: CASSYSSGGARALHF
CDR3 DNA: TGTGCCAGCAGTTACTCCTCCGGGGGTGCCCGAGCCCTCCACTTT
J gene: TRBJ1-6
V gene: TRBV6-5
clone size: .
D gene: .

CDR3 protein: CSVTDKGVRSEQYF
CDR3 DNA: TGCAGCGTAACCGATAAGGGAGTAAGGTCCGAGCAGTACTTC
J gene: TRBJ2-7
V gene: TRBV29-1
clone size: .
D gene: .

CDR3 protein: CASSNSGQGAVWEETQYF
CDR3 DNA: TGTGCCAGTAGTAATAGCGGCCAGGGGGCAGTGTGGGAAGAGACCCAGTACTTC
J gene: TRBJ2-5
V gene: TRBV19
clone size: .
D gene: TRBD1

CDR3 protein: CASSPYRDRSQYGYTF
CDR3 DNA: TGTGCCAGCTCACCATACCGGGACAGGTCTCAATATGGCTACACCTTC
J gene: TRBJ1-2
V gene: TRBV18
clone size: .
D gene: TRBD1

CDR3 protein: CASSGWGSSYNEQFF
CDR3 DNA: TGTGCCAGCAGCGGATGGGGAAGCTCCTACAATGAGCAGTTCTTC
J gene: TRBJ2-1
V gene: TRBV7-3
clone size: .
D gene: .

CDR3 protein: CASSWSGSGGDTQYF
CDR3 DNA: TGCGCCAGCAGCTGGAGCGGGTCTGGGGGAGATACGCAGTATTTT
J gene: TRBJ2-3
V gene: TRBV5-1
clone size: .
D gene: .

CDR3 protein: CASSPQGSYNSPLHF
CDR3 DNA: TGCGCCAGCAGCCCCCAGGGTTCCTATAATTCACCCCTCCACTTT
J gene: TRBJ1-6
V gene: TRBV5-1
clone size: .
D gene: .

CDR3 protein: CASRLWAGDSNQPQHF
CDR3 DNA: TGTGCCAGCAGGCTATGGGCAGGAGATAGCAATCAGCCCCAGCATTTT
J gene: TRBJ1-5
V gene: TRBV7-2
clone size: .
D gene: .

CDR3 protein: CSAGTGVNTEAFF
CDR3 DNA: TGCAGCGCTGGGACAGGGGTGAACACTGAAGCTTTCTTT
J gene: TRBJ1-1
V gene: TRBV29-1
clone size: .
D gene: TRBD1

CDR3 protein: CASSQADSTNEKLFF
CDR3 DNA: TGTGCCAGCAGCCAAGCGGATTCAACTAATGAAAAACTGTTTTTT
J gene: TRBJ1-4
V gene: TRBV4-2
clone size: .
D gene: .

CDR3 protein: CASSPYTGPRAEAFF
CDR3 DNA: TGTGCCAGCAGCCCATATACCGGGCCCCGGGCTGAAGCTTTCTTT
J gene: TRBJ1-1
V gene: TRBV7-2
clone size: once
D gene: .

CDR3 protein: CASSLRPGGGGIFNEQFF
CDR3 DNA: TGCGCCAGCAGCTTGAGGCCCGGCGGCGGGGGGATCTTCAATGAGCAGTTCTTC
J gene: TRBJ2-1
V gene: TRBV5-1
clone size: .
D gene: TRBD2

CDR3 protein: CASSRRTANYEQYF
CDR3 DNA: TGTGCCAGCAGCCGCAGGACAGCTAACTACGAGCAGTACTTC
J gene: TRBJ2-7
V gene: TRBV7-2
clone size: .
D gene: .

CDR3 protein: CASSLSTGQYNQPQHF
CDR3 DNA: TGTGCCAGCAGCTTAAGCACGGGACAATACAATCAGCCCCAGCATTTT
J gene: TRBJ1-5
V gene: TRBV11-2
clone size: .
D gene: .

CDR3 protein: CASSWGTGATNQPQHF
CDR3 DNA: TGTGCCAGCAGCTGGGGGACAGGGGCTACAAATCAGCCCCAGCATTTT
J gene: TRBJ1-5
V gene: TRBV5-6
clone size: .
D gene: TRBD1

CDR3 protein: CASLSPGNTIYF
CDR3 DNA: TGTGCCAGCTTGAGCCCAGGAAACACCATATATTTT
J gene: TRBJ1-3
V gene: TRBV7-2
clone size: once
D gene: .

CDR3 protein: CASSRPGQGGEETQYF
CDR3 DNA: TGTGCCAGCAGTCGCCCGGGACAGGGGGGAGAAGAGACCCAGTACTTC
J gene: TRBJ2-5
V gene: TRBV28
clone size: .
D gene: TRBD1

CDR3 protein: CASSWGVSTQETQYF
CDR3 DNA: TGTGCCAGCAGCTGGGGGGTGTCTACCCAAGAGACCCAGTACTTC
J gene: TRBJ2-5
V gene: TRBV5-4
clone size: .
D gene: .

CDR3 protein: CASSPHRLAVYEQYF
CDR3 DNA: TGCGCCAGCAGCCCTCATAGACTAGCGGTCTACGAGCAGTACTTC
J gene: TRBJ2-7
V gene: TRBV4-3
clone size: .
D gene: TRBD2

CDR3 protein: CASSLVYTLREQFF
CDR3 DNA: TGTGCCAGCAGCTTAGTGTACACCTTGAGGGAGCAGTTCTTC
J gene: TRBJ2-1
V gene: TRBV7-8
clone size: .
D gene: .